The 22 T cell receptor beta chains in this list originate from one sample, sequenced in a study of blood T cell repertoires in COVID-19. The table came from immunoSEQ multiplex PCR; TCRdb's copy has only in-frame clones and leaves some out. Of almost 400,000 clones in the sample, approximately 89% were seen once. Sequences were obtained from PBMCs or T cells enriched from blood (not recorded which). The receptors stem from a woman in her thirties who had recovered from COVID-19.

This chain connects TRBV12-5 to TRBJ2-2; D is perhaps TRBD1 (5 bases). CDR3 length: 15 amino acids. The V gene's germline CDR1 is LGHNT and CDR2 FRNRAP. Trimming took 7 bases from V and 1 from J, leaving 13 bases between them. CDR3 in amino acids: CASVLSQGNTGELFF. The CDR3, as DNA: TGTGCTAGTGTGCTCTCCCAGGGGAACACCGGGGAGCTGTTTTTT.

The J gene is TRBJ2-1, the V gene TRBV29-1, with 10 bases identical to TRBD2. The germline CDR1 and CDR2 sequences are SQVTM and ANQGSEA. The CDR3 consists of 13 residues. J gave up 3 bases and V 5 bases, and 1 base lay outside the gene matches. CDR3 DNA: TGCAGCGTTAGCGGGGGGGACTACAATGAGCAGTTCTTC. Translated: CSVSGGDYNEQFF.

The chain has TRBV7-8 and TRBJ1-1; weak D call: TRBD1 (6 bases). The germline V gene encodes CDR1 SGHVS and CDR2 FQNEAQ. The CDR3 has 13 amino acids. The V end was cut by 3 bases, the J end by 8 bases, with 13 bases between. The CDR3 loop reads CASSLLIQGEAFF. CDR3 coding DNA: TGTGCCAGCAGCTTGCTAATTCAGGGGGAAGCTTTCTTT.

V and J are TRBV6-5 and TRBJ2-7; no reliable D call. The V and J ends lost 0 bases and 5 bases respectively, with 11 bases between them. This CDR3 has 14 amino acids. CDR1 MNHEY and CDR2 SVGAGI come from the germline V gene. The CDR3 spells CASSYSELTDEQYF. The CDR3 DNA sequence: TGTGCCAGCAGTTACTCTGAGCTGACTGACGAGCAGTACTTC.

The chain combines TRBV2 with TRBJ2-1, with 7 bases lining up with TRBD1. The V gene end was trimmed by 5 bases and the J gene end by 9 bases; junction bases not matched to a gene: 16. The CDR3 is 16 amino acids. CDR1 and CDR2 from the germline V gene are SNHLY and FYNNEI. The CDR3 bases are TGTGCCAGCAGTCTCCGGGACAGCTTTTCCCTAAGTGAGCAGTTCTTC. Residues: CASSLRDSFSLSEQFF. Supplemented by reference TRBV2 and TRBJ2-1, the full variable domain reads EPEVTQTPSHQVTQMGQEVILRCVPISNHLYFYWYRQILGQKVEFLVSFYNNEISEKSEIFDDQFSVERPDGSNFTLKIRSTKLEDSAMYFCASSLRDSFSLSEQFFGPGTRLTVL.

The rearrangement uses TRBV18 and TRBJ2-1, with D possibly being TRBD1 (5 bases). Between the trimmed V and J ends, which lost 1 base and 2 bases, there was a span of 21 bases. In germline, CDR1 is KGHSH, CDR2 LQKENI. There are 19 residues in the CDR3. The CDR3 DNA follows: TGTGCCAGCTCACCACGTCTCGCGCCCGTGGACAAAACCTACAATGAGCAGTTCTTC. Translation gives CASSPRLAPVDKTYNEQFF.

The V and J genes are TRBV7-9 and TRBJ2-2; D not certain. Per the germline V gene, CDR1 is SEHNR and CDR2 is FQNEAQ (reference sequence). CDR3 length: 14 residues. Trimming cost V 5 bases and J 1 base, with 8 bases left between them. CDR3: CASSQKVNTGELFF. CDR3 bases: TGTGCCAGCAGCCAGAAAGTGAACACCGGGGAGCTGTTTTTT.

V gene TRBV10-3 combines with J gene TRBJ1-1; D remains ambiguous. The V gene's germline CDR1 is ENHRY and CDR2 SYGVKD. With 8 bases removed from V and 1 base from J, the gap between germline ends came to 14 bases. The CDR3 is 14 residues long. The CDR3 region is CAIGGGQTNTEAFF. The CDR3 DNA is TGTGCCATCGGAGGTGGGCAAACGAACACTGAAGCTTTCTTT.

The chain recombines TRBV21-1 with TRBJ1-6; the table's D call, TRBD1, has no DNA check behind it. TRBV21-1 is recorded as a pseudogene. There are 18 residues in the CDR3. This chain's CDR3 is CASSLQIKQGSYNSPLHF. In DNA, the CDR3 is TGTGCCAGCAGCTTGCAAATCAAACAGGGCTCCTATAATTCACCCCTCCACTTT.

This clone was detected once. The chain couples TRBV21-1 to TRBJ2-7; the table's D call, TRBD1, was not checked against the DNA. TRBV21-1 constitutes a pseudogene. The CDR3 covers 19 residues. The CDR3 DNA is TGTGCCAGCAGCAAAGGGCATAGGGTGAAGGACAGAGGCCCCTTCGAGCAGTACTTC. It is translated as CASSKGHRVKDRGPFEQYF.

V gene TRBV9 combines with J gene TRBJ1-2; possible D gene TRBD1, 5 bases. Per germline, CDR1 SGDLS and CDR2 YYNGEE. Trimming left V 2 bases short and J 2 bases short, with 13 bases between. There are 15 residues in the CDR3. The CDR3 DNA reads as TGTGCCAGCAGCGTCCTACAGGACCCGAACTATGGCTACACCTTC. It specifies CASSVLQDPNYGYTF.

The rearrangement links TRBV28 to TRBJ2-1; no clear D. V was pared by 1 base and J by 5 bases, with 6 bases between. Germline V gene sequence: CDR1 MDHEN, CDR2 SYDVKM. This CDR3 spans 13 amino acids. The CDR3 reads CASSLLADNEQFF. The CDR3 region has the DNA TGTGCCAGCAGTTTATTGGCTGACAATGAGCAGTTCTTC.

The rearrangement uses TRBV5-4 and TRBJ2-3, with 8 bases aligning to TRBD2. This CDR3 comprises 14 residues. Germline lookup yields CDR1 SGHNT and CDR2 YYREEE (reference sequence). V shed 4 bases, J shed 10 bases, and the junction held 11 bases outside the gene matches. The CDR3 sequence is CASSQAGTREAQYF. CDR3 in DNA: TGTGCCAGCAGCCAAGCCGGGACTAGGGAGGCGCAGTATTTT.

The chain links TRBV27 to TRBJ2-2; 7 bases fit TRBD1. CDR3 length equals 16 residues. Germline trimming cut 5 bases from V and 0 bases from J; bases unmatched to any gene: 6. Looked up from germline, CDR1 is MNHEY and CDR2 is SMNVEV (reference sequence). The CDR3 spells CASSKPGGPNTGELFF. CDR3 nucleotide sequence: TGTGCCAGCAGTAAACCAGGGGGACCGAACACCGGGGAGCTGTTTTTT.

This clone was recorded only once. The chain joins TRBV29-1 to TRBJ2-3, with D perhaps matching TRBD2 (7 bases). V was trimmed by 4 bases and J by 2 bases, leaving 16 bases between them. Germline CDR1 SQVTM, CDR2 ANQGSEA. The CDR3 is 15 amino acids. The CDR3: CSVGGAGAITDTQYF. As DNA, the CDR3 is TGCAGCGTTGGGGGGGCGGGGGCCATCACAGATACGCAGTATTTT.

CDR3 in DNA: TGTGCCAGCAGCTTCAGGGGAGGGGTCTCTGGAAACACCATATATTTT. It yields the protein CASSFRGGVSGNTIYF. The chain couples TRBV5-6 to TRBJ1-3, with D possibly matching TRBD1 (6 bases). The CDR3 has 16 amino acids. CDR1 and CDR2 (germline): SGHDT, YYEEEE. Trimming removed 2 bases from V and 0 bases from J, with 12 bases in between.

This chain joins TRBV6-6 and TRBJ2-3; maybe TRBD2 (6 bases). CDR1 and CDR2 (germline): MNHNY, SVGAGI (reference sequence). The CDR3 runs to 14 residues. Deletions cut 8 bases from V and 5 bases from J, with 17 bases between. The CDR3: CASAEAGSQDTQYF. In nucleotides, the CDR3 is TGTGCCAGCGCGGAGGCGGGGTCACAAGATACGCAGTATTTT.

This sequence joins TRBV2 and TRBJ1-5; unclear D gene. Trimming removed 2 bases from V and 7 bases from J, with 15 bases in between. Germline V gene lookup returns CDR1 SNHLY and CDR2 FYNNEI. The CDR3 is 15 residues long. CDR3 protein: CASSESYSGGQPQHF. The CDR3 DNA reads as TGTGCCAGCAGTGAATCCTATTCCGGCGGGCAGCCCCAGCATTTT.

The chain links TRBV12-5 to TRBJ2-1; the D is unclear. Germline V gene lookup returns CDR1 LGHNT and CDR2 FRNRAP. The V end lost 0 bases, the J end lost 6 bases, and 3 bases lay between the germline ends. This CDR3 is 12 amino acids long. The CDR3 nucleotides read TGTGCTAGTGGTTTGGTGGCCAATGAGCAGTTCTTC. This encodes CASGLVANEQFF.

J is TRBJ1-2 and V is TRBV19; D is unclear. With 7 bases removed from V and 0 bases from J, the gap between germline ends came to 6 bases. This CDR3 has 12 amino acids. In germline, CDR1 is LNHDA, CDR2 SQIVND (reference sequence). CDR3 bases: TGTGCCAGTAAAACTACTAACTATGGCTACACCTTC. Translation gives CASKTTNYGYTF.

The chain links TRBV23-1 to TRBJ2-1, with D possibly matching TRBD1 (6 bases). TRBV23-1 is noted as an ORF with a role that remains uncertain. The CDR3 sequence is 15 residues long. V gave up 0 bases and J gave up 8 bases, with 14 bases separating them. The CDR3 reads CASSQSEDSLHEQFF. In DNA, the CDR3 is TGCGCCAGCAGTCAATCCGAGGACAGCCTACATGAGCAGTTCTTC.

The rearrangement uses TRBV11-2 and TRBJ2-7, with D perhaps matching TRBD2 (5 bases). The CDR3 totals 13 residues. From germline, CDR1 is SGHAT and CDR2 FQNNGV. V was pared by 7 bases and J by 3 bases, with 13 bases between. DNA for the CDR3: TGTGCCAGCACCGGTGGAGGCGGCTACGAGCAGTACTTC. It encodes CASTGGGGYEQYF.